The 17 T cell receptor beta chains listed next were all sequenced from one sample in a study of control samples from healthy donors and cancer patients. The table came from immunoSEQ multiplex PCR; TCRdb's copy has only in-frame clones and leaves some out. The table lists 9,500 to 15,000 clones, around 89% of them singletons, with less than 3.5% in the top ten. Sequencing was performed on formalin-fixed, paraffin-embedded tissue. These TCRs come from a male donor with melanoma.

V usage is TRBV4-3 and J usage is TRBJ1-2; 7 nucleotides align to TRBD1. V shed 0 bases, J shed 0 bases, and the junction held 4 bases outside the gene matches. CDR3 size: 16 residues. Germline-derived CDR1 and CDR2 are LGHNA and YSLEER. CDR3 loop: CASSQDWGQPNYGYTF. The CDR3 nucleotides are TGCGCCAGCAGCCAAGATTGGGGACAGCCTAACTATGGCTACACCTTC.

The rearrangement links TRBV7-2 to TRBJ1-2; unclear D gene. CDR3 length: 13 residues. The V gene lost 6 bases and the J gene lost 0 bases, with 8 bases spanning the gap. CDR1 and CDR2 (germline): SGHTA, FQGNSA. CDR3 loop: CASSSGTNYGYTF. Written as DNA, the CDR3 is TGTGCCAGCAGTTCCGGGACTAACTATGGCTACACCTTC.

Written as DNA, the CDR3 is TGTGCCAGCAGTGTAAAGAGGGGTGGCTACACCTTC. Protein product: CASSVKRGGYTF. This chain uses TRBV2 with TRBJ1-2; tentatively, D is TRBD1 (5 bases). The germline V gene encodes CDR1 SNHLY and CDR2 FYNNEI. The CDR3 is made up of 12 amino acids. V was cut by 4 bases and J by 7 bases, with 10 bases left in between.

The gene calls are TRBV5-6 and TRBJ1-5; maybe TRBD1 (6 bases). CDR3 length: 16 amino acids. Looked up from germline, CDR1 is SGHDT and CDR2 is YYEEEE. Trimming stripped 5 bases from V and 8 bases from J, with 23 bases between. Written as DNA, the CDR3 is TGTGCCAGCAGTCCCCAAAGGGGCAGGGGAGAGGAGCCCCAGCATTTT. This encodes CASSPQRGRGEEPQHF.

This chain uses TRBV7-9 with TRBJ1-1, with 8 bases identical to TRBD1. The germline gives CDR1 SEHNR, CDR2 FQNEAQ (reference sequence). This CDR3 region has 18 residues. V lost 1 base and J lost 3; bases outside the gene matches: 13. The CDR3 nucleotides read TGTGCCAGCAGCTTAGGGAGTGCAGGGGGCGTGATGTACACTGAAGCTTTCTTT. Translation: CASSLGSAGGVMYTEAFF.

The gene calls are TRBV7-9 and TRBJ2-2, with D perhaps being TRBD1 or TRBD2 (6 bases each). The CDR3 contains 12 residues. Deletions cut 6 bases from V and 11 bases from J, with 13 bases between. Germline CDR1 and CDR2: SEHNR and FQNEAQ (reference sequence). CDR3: CASREGGLELFF. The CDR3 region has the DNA TGTGCCAGCAGAGAGGGGGGACTTGAGCTGTTTTTT.

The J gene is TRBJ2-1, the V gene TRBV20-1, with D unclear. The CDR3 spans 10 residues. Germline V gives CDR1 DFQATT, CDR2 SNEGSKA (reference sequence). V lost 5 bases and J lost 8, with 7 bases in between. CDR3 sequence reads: CSALQHEQFF. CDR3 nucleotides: TGCAGTGCTCTACAACATGAGCAGTTCTTC.

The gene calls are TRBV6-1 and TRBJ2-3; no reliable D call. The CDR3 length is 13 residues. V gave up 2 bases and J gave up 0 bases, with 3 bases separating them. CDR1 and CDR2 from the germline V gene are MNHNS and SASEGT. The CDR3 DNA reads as TGTGCCAGCAGTGAATACAGCACAGATACGCAGTATTTT. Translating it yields CASSEYSTDTQYF.

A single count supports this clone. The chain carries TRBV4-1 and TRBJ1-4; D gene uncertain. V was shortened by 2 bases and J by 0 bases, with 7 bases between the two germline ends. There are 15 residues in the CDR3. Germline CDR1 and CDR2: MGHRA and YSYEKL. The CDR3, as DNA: TGCGCCAGCAGCCAAACGGAAACAACTAATGAAAAACTGTTTTTT. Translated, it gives CASSQTETTNEKLFF.

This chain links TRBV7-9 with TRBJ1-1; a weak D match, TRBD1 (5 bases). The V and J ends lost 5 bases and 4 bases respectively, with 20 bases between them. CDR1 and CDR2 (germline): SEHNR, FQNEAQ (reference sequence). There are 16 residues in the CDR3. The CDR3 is CASSLLDGGIGTEAFF. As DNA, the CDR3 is TGTGCCAGCAGCCTCCTGGATGGGGGTATCGGCACTGAAGCTTTCTTT.

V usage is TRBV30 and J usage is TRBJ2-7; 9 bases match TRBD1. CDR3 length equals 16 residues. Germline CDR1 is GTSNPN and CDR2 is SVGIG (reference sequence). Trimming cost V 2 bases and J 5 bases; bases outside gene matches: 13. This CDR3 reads CAWSLRSGTGINEQYV. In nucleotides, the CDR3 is TGTGCCTGGAGTCTTAGATCCGGGACAGGGATAAACGAGCAGTACGTC.

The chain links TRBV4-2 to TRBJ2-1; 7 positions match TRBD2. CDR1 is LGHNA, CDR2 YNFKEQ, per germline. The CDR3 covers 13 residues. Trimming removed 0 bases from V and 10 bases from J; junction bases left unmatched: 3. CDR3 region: CASSQDIGGEQFF. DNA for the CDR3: TGTGCCAGCAGCCAAGATATCGGGGGGGAGCAGTTCTTC.

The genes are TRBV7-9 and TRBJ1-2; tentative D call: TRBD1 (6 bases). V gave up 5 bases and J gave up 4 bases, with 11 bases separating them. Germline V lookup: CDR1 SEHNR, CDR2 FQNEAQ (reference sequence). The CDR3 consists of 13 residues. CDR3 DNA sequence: TGTGCCAGCAGCGCGGACAGTAGCTATGGCTACACCTTC. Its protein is CASSADSSYGYTF.

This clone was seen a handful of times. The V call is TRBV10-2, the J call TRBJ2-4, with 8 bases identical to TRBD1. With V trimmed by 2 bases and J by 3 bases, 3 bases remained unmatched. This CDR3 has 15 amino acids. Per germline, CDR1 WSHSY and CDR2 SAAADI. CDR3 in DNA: TGCGCCAGCAGTGAGACAGGGGGAGTCAAAAACATTCAGTACTTC. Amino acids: CASSETGGVKNIQYF.

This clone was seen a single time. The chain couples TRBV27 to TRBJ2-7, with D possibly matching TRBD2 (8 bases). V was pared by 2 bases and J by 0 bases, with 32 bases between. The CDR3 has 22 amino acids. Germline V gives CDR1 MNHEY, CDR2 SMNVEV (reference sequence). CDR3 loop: CASSLRSGGTFVAGQNSYEQYF. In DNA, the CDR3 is TGTGCCAGCAGTTTACGGTCAGGGGGGACCTTTGTAGCGGGGCAAAACTCCTACGAGCAGTACTTC.

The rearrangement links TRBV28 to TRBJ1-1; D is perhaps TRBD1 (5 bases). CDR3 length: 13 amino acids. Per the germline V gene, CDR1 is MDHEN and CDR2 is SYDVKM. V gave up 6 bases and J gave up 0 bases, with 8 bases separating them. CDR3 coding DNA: TGTGCCAGCAGGGGACTGTTGAACACTGAAGCTTTCTTT. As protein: CASRGLLNTEAFF.

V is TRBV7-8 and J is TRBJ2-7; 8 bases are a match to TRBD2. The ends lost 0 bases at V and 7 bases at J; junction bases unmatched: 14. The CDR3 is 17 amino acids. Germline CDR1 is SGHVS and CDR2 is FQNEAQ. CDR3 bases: TGTGCCAGCAGCTTAGCGGTCGGGAGGGCCTCGAGATCGGAGCAGTACGTC. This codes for CASSLAVGRASRSEQYV.